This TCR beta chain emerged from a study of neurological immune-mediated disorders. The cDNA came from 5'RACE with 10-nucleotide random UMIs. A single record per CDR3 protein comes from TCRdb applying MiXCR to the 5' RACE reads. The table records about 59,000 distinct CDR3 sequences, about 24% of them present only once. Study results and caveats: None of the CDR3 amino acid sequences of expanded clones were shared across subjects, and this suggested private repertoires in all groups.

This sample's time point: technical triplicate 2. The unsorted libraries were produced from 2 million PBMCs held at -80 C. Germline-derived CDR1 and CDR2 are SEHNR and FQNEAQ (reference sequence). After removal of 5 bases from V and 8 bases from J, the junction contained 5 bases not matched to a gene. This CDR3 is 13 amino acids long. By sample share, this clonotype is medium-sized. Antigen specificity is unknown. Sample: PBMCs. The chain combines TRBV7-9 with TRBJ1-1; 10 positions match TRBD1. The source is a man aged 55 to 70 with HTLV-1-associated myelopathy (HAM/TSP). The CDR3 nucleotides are TGTGCCAGCAGCCCCGGACAGGGGGAAGAAGCTTTCTTT. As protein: CASSPGQGEEAFF. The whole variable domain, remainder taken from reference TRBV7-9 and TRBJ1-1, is DTGVSQNPRHKITKRGQNVTFRCDPISEHNRLYWYRQTLGQGPEFLTYFQNEAQLEKSRLLSDRFSAERPKGSFSTLEIQRTEQGDSAMYLCASSPGQGEEAFFGQGTRLTVV.